This T cell receptor beta chain was captured in a study of CD8 T cells in Susac syndrome. The CDR3 covers 16 residues. Germline CDR1 SGHAT, CDR2 FQDESV (reference sequence). V lost 1 base to trimming and J lost 6 bases; unmatched junction nucleotides: 7. With random hexamers, reverse transcription was performed on about 0.45 to 1 ug of RNA. TCRdb analysed the immunoSEQ multiplex PCR reads with MiXCR anew, one entry per CDR3 protein. The sample carries a few hundred thousand distinct CDR3 sequences, approximately 85% recorded once. The gene calls are TRBV11-1 and TRBJ2-1, with TRBD1 identical over 9 bases. The sample comprised CD8+ T cells from PBMCs. This clonotype originated in a human donor with multiple sclerosis. CDR3 in DNA: TGTGCCAGCAGCTTAGGACGGGACAGGGTCATCAATGAGCAGTTCTTC. This gives the protein CASSLGRDRVINEQFF.